The sequence of this TCR beta chain was determined in a study of control samples from healthy donors and cancer patients. The V end was cut by 7 bases, the J end by 4 bases, with 8 bases between. CDR1 is LGHNT and CDR2 is FRNRAP in the germline V gene. This CDR3 is 12 amino acids long. TCRdb's copy holds only in-frame clones and misses some; the assay was immunoSEQ multiplex PCR. In the table there are tens of thousands of clones, around 97% of which are singletons. Sequences were obtained from blood. The chain carries TRBV12-5 and TRBJ1-5; D uncertain. The receptor was derived from a woman aged 30 to 39 in good health. CDR3: CASVGTNQPQHF. Written as DNA, the CDR3 is TGTGCTAGTGTCGGTACAAATCAGCCCCAGCATTTT.